The T cell receptor (beta chain) under discussion was sequenced for a study of breast tumors, draining lymph nodes, adjacent tissues. Overall study results and limits: That most tumor T cells come from lymph nodes remained unproven. Compared with lymph nodes, tumors were less diverse; compared with nontumor tissue, more. Most tumor T cells seemingly derive from lymph node, then expand in tumor.

Comments on this clonotype: As yet, its antigen is unknown. It may be a read error: a sequence one base away is much more abundant.

CDR1 and CDR2 (germline): SGHDN, FVKESK. This CDR3 contains 14 residues. V dropped 5 bases and J dropped 7; count of bases not matched to a gene: 3. TCRdb re-called the multiplex PCR reads with MiXCR, one entry per CDR3 protein. The sample shows roughly 80,000 distinct CDR3 sequences, about 21% of them seen only once. Samples came from axillary lymph nodes draining the breast cancer. This TCR was sampled from a female donor with breast cancer. Some clones in this sample may be carry-over from other donors' samples. J is TRBJ2-1 and V is TRBV14; 12 bases match TRBD2. The sample taken for sequencing was axillary lymph node tissue. CDR3 sequence reads: CASSSTSGGNEQFF. DNA of the CDR3: TGTGCCAGCAGCTCGACTAGCGGGGGTAATGAGCAGTTCTTC. The full variable domain, with the rest looked up from reference TRBV14 and TRBJ2-1, is EAGVTQFPSHSVIEKGQTVTLRCDPISGHDNLYWYRRVMGKEIKFLLHFVKESKQDESGMPNNRFLAERTGGTYSTLKVQPAELEDSGVYFCASSSTSGGNEQFFGPGTRLTVL.